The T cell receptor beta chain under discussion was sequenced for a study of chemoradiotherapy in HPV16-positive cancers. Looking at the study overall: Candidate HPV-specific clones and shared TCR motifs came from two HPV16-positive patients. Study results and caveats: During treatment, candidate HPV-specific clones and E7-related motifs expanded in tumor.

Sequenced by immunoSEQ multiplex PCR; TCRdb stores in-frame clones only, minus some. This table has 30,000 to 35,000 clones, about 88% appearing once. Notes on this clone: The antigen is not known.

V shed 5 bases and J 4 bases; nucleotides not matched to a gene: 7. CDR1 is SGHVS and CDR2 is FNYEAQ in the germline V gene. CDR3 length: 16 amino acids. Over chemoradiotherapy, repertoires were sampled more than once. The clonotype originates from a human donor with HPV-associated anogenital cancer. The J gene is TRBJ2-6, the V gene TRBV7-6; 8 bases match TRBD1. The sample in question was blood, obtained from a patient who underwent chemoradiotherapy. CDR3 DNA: TGTGCCAGCAGCCCCACAGGGGGTGCAGGGGCCAACGTCCTGACTTTC. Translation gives CASSPTGGAGANVLTF.